The 29 T cell receptor beta chains reported below all come from one sample, sequenced in a study of T cells in Graves' hyperthyroidism and ophthalmopathy. Authors of the study amplified TCR beta CDR3 regions from RNA transcripts. TCR CDR3 underwent first-round RT-PCR with the HTBI primer set. TCRdb called the multiplex PCR reads again in MiXCR, with one record for every CDR3 protein. The repertoire holds roughly 380,000 distinct CDR3 sequences, with roughly 13% as singletons. The sequencing input was blood. The receptors come from a man aged 25 to 40 with Graves' hyperthyroidism that later progressed to Graves' ophthalmopathy.

Many counts were recorded for this clonotype. The chain employs TRBV28 and TRBJ2-2; a possible D gene is TRBD1 (6 bases). Germline CDR1 and CDR2: MDHEN and SYDVKM. Deletions cut 1 base from V and 3 bases from J, with 6 bases between. The CDR3 covers 14 residues. CDR3 sequence: CASSLYRDTGELFF. The CDR3 nucleotides read TGTGCCAGCAGTTTATACAGGGACACCGGGGAGCTGTTTTTT.

This clonotype was counted at least ten times. V usage is TRBV11-3 and J usage is TRBJ1-2; D ambiguous. Trimming removed 5 bases from V and 5 bases from J, with 9 bases in between. The CDR3 has 12 residues. Germline assignment: CDR1 SGHNT and CDR2 YENEEA. CDR3 amino acids: CASSPGGYGYTF. CDR3 sequence (DNA): TGTGCCAGCAGCCCTGGAGGGTATGGCTACACCTTC. Variable domain in full (rest from reference TRBV11-3 and TRBJ1-2): EAGVVQSPRYKIIEKKQPVAFWCNPISGHNTLYWYLQNLGQGPELLIRYENEEAVDDSQLPKDRFSAERLKGVDSTLKIQPAELGDSAVYLCASSPGGYGYTFGSGTRLTVV.

The chain employs TRBV4-1 and TRBJ1-6; D is perhaps TRBD1 (6 bases). This CDR3 comprises 15 residues. V gave up 2 bases and J gave up 5 bases, with 10 bases separating them. Germline CDR1 is MGHRA and CDR2 is YSYEKL. Here the CDR3 reads CASSQRDTNNSPLHF. CDR3 in DNA: TGCGCCAGCAGCCAAAGGGACACCAATAATTCACCCCTCCACTTT.

The chain has TRBV9 and TRBJ1-3; 8 nucleotides match TRBD1. Germline trimming cut 3 bases from V and 5 bases from J; bases unmatched to any gene: 4. The CDR3 covers 14 residues. Germline assignment: CDR1 SGDLS and CDR2 YYNGEE. CDR3 bases: TGTGCCAGCAGCGAAAGACAGGGGCGAAACACCATATATTTT. Residues: CASSERQGRNTIYF.

This clonotype turned up a few times. The genes are TRBV7-9 and TRBJ1-1; maybe TRBD1 (6 bases). The V end lost 4 bases, the J end lost 0 bases, and 12 bases lay between the germline ends. The CDR3 contains 15 residues. CDR1 SEHNR and CDR2 FQNEAQ come from the germline V gene (reference sequence). The DNA of the CDR3 is TGTGCCAGCAGCTCACCCGGGACATTGAACACTGAAGCTTTCTTT. This sequence encodes CASSSPGTLNTEAFF.

This clonotype was recorded at least ten times. CDR3 sequence reads: CASGLDLNTGELFF. The CDR3 DNA follows: TGTGCTAGTGGTTTGGACCTGAACACCGGGGAGCTGTTTTTT. The rearrangement links TRBV12-5 to TRBJ2-2, with D uncertain. This CDR3 region has 14 residues. V gave up 1 base and J gave up 1 base, with 4 bases separating them. Looked up from germline, CDR1 is LGHNT and CDR2 is FRNRAP.

This clonotype appeared many times. The chain combines TRBV12-3 or TRBV12-4 with TRBJ1-6; possible D gene TRBD1, 5 bases. Trimming left V 3 bases short and J 5 bases short, with 11 bases between. CDR3 length: 15 residues. In DNA form, the CDR3 reads TGTGCCAGCAGTTTCTGGGACGGGAATAATTCACCCCTCCACTTT. Translation: CASSFWDGNNSPLHF.

The chain uses TRBV4-1 and TRBJ1-4; D might be TRBD1 (6 bases). V was pared by 8 bases and J by 0 bases, with 19 bases between. The CDR3 loop spans 17 amino acids. CDR1 and CDR2 (germline): MGHRA, YSYEKL. The CDR3 spells CASRRTGRDATNEKLFF. The DNA of the CDR3 is TGCGCCAGCCGAAGAACAGGGAGGGATGCAACTAATGAAAAACTGTTTTTT.

The gene calls are TRBV30 and TRBJ2-5, with D uncertain. The CDR3 has 11 amino acids. Looked up from germline, CDR1 is GTSNPN and CDR2 is SVGIG (reference sequence). V lost 4 bases, J lost 4 bases, and 7 bases lay in between. The CDR3 coding sequence is TGTGCCTGGAATGTAGGAGAGACCCAGTACTTC. Its translation: CAWNVGETQYF. Supplemented by reference TRBV30 and TRBJ2-5, the full variable domain reads SQTIHQWPATLVQPVGSPLSLECTVEGTSNPNLYWYRQAAGRGLQLLFYSVGIGQISSEVPQNLSASRPQDRQFILSSKKLLLSDSGFYLCAWNVGETQYFGPGTRLLVL.

This clonotype was counted between two and nine times. V usage is TRBV3-1 and J usage is TRBJ2-3, with 11 bases lining up with TRBD2. This CDR3 has 17 residues. Germline lookup yields CDR1 LGHDT and CDR2 YNNKEL (reference sequence). V lost 5 bases to trimming and J lost 2 bases; unmatched junction nucleotides: 9. CDR3 sequence (DNA): TGTGCCAGCAGCTCTCGACTAGCGGGGAGGATCACAGATACGCAGTATTTT. Its translation is CASSSRLAGRITDTQYF.

This clonotype was detected only a few times. The V call is TRBV4-2, the J call TRBJ2-7; TRBD2 matches at 11 bases. Germline V gives CDR1 LGHNA, CDR2 YNFKEQ. The CDR3 length is 19 residues. V lost 0 bases to trimming and J lost 5 bases; unmatched junction nucleotides: 15. The CDR3 loop reads CASSQDGIAGGLSRNEQYF. DNA of the CDR3: TGTGCCAGCAGCCAAGATGGAATAGCGGGGGGGCTCAGTCGGAACGAGCAGTACTTC.

This clonotype was observed many times. The rearrangement joins TRBV11-3 to TRBJ1-2; 8 bases line up with TRBD1. The ends lost 4 bases at V and 3 bases at J; junction bases unmatched: 7. The CDR3 sequence is 15 residues long. Germline V lookup: CDR1 SGHNT, CDR2 YENEEA. CDR3 nucleotide sequence: TGTGCCAGCAGCTCGGTGACAGGGGCCTACTATGGCTACACCTTC. It specifies CASSSVTGAYYGYTF.

The chain carries TRBV7-9 and TRBJ2-1; D unclear. V gave up 5 bases and J gave up 8 bases, with 19 bases separating them. This CDR3 has 15 amino acids. The germline CDR1 and CDR2 sequences are SEHNR and FQNEAQ (reference sequence). The CDR3 sequence is CASSLIIGQLDEQFF. The DNA of the CDR3 is TGTGCCAGCAGCCTCATAATCGGTCAGTTGGATGAGCAGTTCTTC.

The chain employs TRBV20-1 and TRBJ1-3; the D is unclear. V lost 3 bases to trimming and J lost 4 bases, with 4 bases between them. Germline V gene sequence: CDR1 DFQATT, CDR2 SNEGSKA (reference sequence). This CDR3 spans 11 amino acids. The CDR3 protein is CSASPGNTIYF. CDR3 coding DNA: TGCAGTGCTAGTCCGGGAAACACCATATATTTT.

The sample holds a few counts of this clonotype. The chain recombines TRBV6-1 with TRBJ1-2; 7 positions agree with TRBD1. The CDR3 sequence is 14 residues long. V shed 7 bases, J shed 1 base, and the junction held 6 bases outside the gene matches. Germline assignment: CDR1 MNHNS and CDR2 SASEGT. The CDR3 sequence: CASKGQKDNYGYTF. CDR3 sequence (DNA): TGTGCCAGCAAGGGACAGAAAGATAACTATGGCTACACCTTC.

In this sample, this clonotype turned up a few times. The chain has TRBV6-1 and TRBJ2-7; 11 bases match TRBD1. CDR3 length: 15 amino acids. Germline CDR1 MNHNS, CDR2 SASEGT. V shed 7 bases and J 0 bases; nucleotides not matched to a gene: 5. For the CDR3, the DNA is TGTGCCAGCACCTCCGGACAGGGGGCCTCCTACGAGCAGTACTTC. Protein: CASTSGQGASYEQYF.

Many counts were recorded for this clonotype. The rearrangement links TRBV2 to TRBJ2-2; TRBD1 is a possible D gene (5 bases). Germline CDR1 and CDR2: SNHLY and FYNNEI. The CDR3 spans 15 residues. The V end was cut by 6 bases, the J end by 4 bases, with 15 bases between. In DNA form, the CDR3 reads TGTGCCAGCAGCGAGACAGTATGGAGCACCGGGGAGCTGTTTTTT. Translating gives CASSETVWSTGELFF.

This clonotype was counted a few times. The V and J genes are TRBV20-1 and TRBJ2-7; 7 nucleotides agree with TRBD1. Germline V lookup: CDR1 DFQATT, CDR2 SNEGSKA (reference sequence). J lost 6 bases, V lost 1 base, and 0 bases had no gene match. CDR3 length: 11 amino acids. The CDR3 sequence is CSARAGGEQYF. The DNA for the CDR3 is TGCAGTGCTAGAGCAGGGGGCGAGCAGTACTTC.

The table lists this clonotype with many counts. The chain carries TRBV29-1 and TRBJ1-1; D unresolved. The V gene's germline CDR1 is SQVTM and CDR2 ANQGSEA. This CDR3 contains 12 residues. V was clipped by 7 bases and J by 2 bases, with 11 bases between them. The CDR3 reads CSGRRANTEAFF. Written as DNA, the CDR3 is TGCAGCGGCCGACGGGCCAACACTGAAGCTTTCTTT.

There are many counts of this clonotype. The chain uses TRBV2 and TRBJ2-2; D is possibly TRBD1 or TRBD2 (5 bases each). V was shortened by 10 bases and J by 1 base, with 10 bases between the two germline ends. Germline-derived CDR1 and CDR2 are SNHLY and FYNNEI. The CDR3 sequence is 13 residues long. This chain's CDR3 is CATGTVNTGELFF. The CDR3 DNA is TGTGCCACCGGGACGGTGAACACCGGGGAGCTGTTTTTT.

This chain links TRBV7-2 with TRBJ1-4, with D uncertain. Trimming pared 3 bases from V and 0 bases from J, leaving 11 bases between. The CDR3 sequence is 16 residues long. Per germline, CDR1 SGHTA and CDR2 FQGNSA. CDR3 loop: CASSLASVATNEKLFF. In DNA form, the CDR3 reads TGTGCCAGCAGCTTGGCGTCCGTTGCAACTAATGAAAAACTGTTTTTT.

This clonotype was seen more than once but under ten times. The chain recombines TRBV5-6 with TRBJ2-3; 8 nucleotides align to TRBD2. The V gene end was trimmed by 0 bases and the J gene end by 2 bases; junction bases not matched to a gene: 5. CDR1 SGHDT and CDR2 YYEEEE come from the germline V gene. The CDR3 is 16 residues long. The CDR3, as DNA: TGTGCCAGCAGCTTGGTTGAGCGGGGGTACACAGATACGCAGTATTTT. It encodes CASSLVERGYTDTQYF.

This clonotype was seen repeatedly, ten times or more. The chain couples TRBV19 to TRBJ2-5; 13 bases fit TRBD2. The germline V gene has CDR1 LNHDA and CDR2 SQIVND (reference sequence). The V and J ends lost 4 bases and 2 bases, in that order; junction bases with no gene match: 4. The CDR3 has 16 residues. CDR3 in amino acids: CASSTGLAGKQETQYF. The CDR3 nucleotides are TGTGCCAGTAGTACGGGACTAGCGGGAAAACAAGAGACCCAGTACTTC.

Notes on this clonotype: The conserved phenylalanine or tryptophan is not found at the CDR3 terminus, so this likely reflects a read error. The V and J genes are TRBV18 and TRBJ1-4; 8 bases agree with TRBD1. Germline trimming cut 4 bases from V and 4 bases from J; bases unmatched to any gene: 2. CDR3 length: 14 residues. In germline, CDR1 is KGHSH, CDR2 LQKENI. The CDR3 region has the DNA TGTGCCAGCTCACTCGACAGGGGTAATGAAAAACTGTTTTCT. As protein: CASSLDRGNEKLFS.

This clonotype was detected many times. This chain connects TRBV2 to TRBJ2-5, with TRBD2 matching over 15 bases. The ends lost 6 bases at V and 5 bases at J; junction bases unmatched: 10. This CDR3 has 17 residues. CDR1 SNHLY and CDR2 FYNNEI come from the germline V gene. In DNA form, the CDR3 reads TGTGCCAGCAGGAACGGACTAGCGGGGGGGCGGCGGGAGACCCAGTACTTC. Protein product: CASRNGLAGGRRETQYF.

The rearrangement uses TRBV5-1 and TRBJ1-3; TRBD1 matches at 7 bases. Germline assignment: CDR1 SGHRS and CDR2 YFSETQ. V was clipped by 4 bases and J by 3 bases; unmatched bases: 7. The CDR3 is 15 amino acids. The CDR3 sequence is CASSESTGHGNTIYF. CDR3 DNA: TGCGCCAGCAGCGAATCGACAGGGCATGGAAACACCATATATTTT.

This clonotype was picked up many times. The chain employs TRBV9 and TRBJ1-1, with D tentatively TRBD1 (5 bases). Trimming shortened V by 3 bases and J by 5 bases, and 8 bases separated the two germline ends. The CDR3 covers 12 residues. In germline, CDR1 is SGDLS, CDR2 YYNGEE. CDR3 in DNA: TGTGCCAGCAGCGCCGGGGGGACTGAAGCTTTCTTT. This encodes CASSAGGTEAFF.

This chain connects TRBV3-1 to TRBJ2-7, with D possibly matching TRBD2 (6 bases). There are 17 residues in the CDR3. V lost 3 bases and J 2 bases, leaving 20 bases between the germline ends. Per germline, CDR1 LGHDT and CDR2 YNNKEL (reference sequence). CDR3 region: CASSHPSLRDWPYEQYF. For the CDR3, the DNA is TGTGCCAGCAGCCACCCCAGTCTGCGGGATTGGCCCTACGAGCAGTACTTC.

Many counts were recorded for this clonotype. V and J are TRBV5-1 and TRBJ1-5; TRBD1 might be the D (5 bases). The CDR3 covers 14 residues. Trimming cost V 4 bases and J 9 bases, with 17 bases left between them. Germline V lookup: CDR1 SGHRS, CDR2 YFSETQ. The CDR3 loop is CASSPGDRRGPQHF. The CDR3, as DNA: TGCGCCAGCAGCCCGGGGGACCGTCGGGGGCCCCAGCATTTT.